These 2 T cell receptor beta chains were sequenced from one sample in a study of T cells in localized non-small cell lung cancer. TCRdb's table, derived via immunoSEQ multiplex PCR, lists solely in-frame clones and lacks some. The repertoire has roughly 48,000 clones, roughly 80% of them found once; the top ten carry about a sixth. The material sequenced was peripheral blood, taken before any cancer treatment. These receptors all come from a man aged 35 to 69 with stage I squamous cell lung carcinoma.

The chain employs TRBV7-8 and TRBJ1-2; TRBD1 matches at 7 bases. This CDR3 contains 15 residues. CDR1 SGHVS and CDR2 FQNEAQ come from the germline V gene. The trim removed 7 bases at V and 3 bases at J, leaving 11 bases unmatched. The CDR3 sequence: CASTLLGGADYGYTF. In DNA form, the CDR3 reads TGTGCCAGCACCCTCCTAGGGGGCGCGGACTATGGCTACACCTTC.

The CDR3 sequence: CASTLGVGFYGYTF. DNA of the CDR3: TGTGCCAGCACCCTAGGCGTCGGTTTCTATGGCTACACCTTC. J is TRBJ1-2 and V is TRBV28; D not certain. The CDR3 spans 14 residues. Trimming left V 7 bases short and J 4 bases short, with 16 bases between. Germline V gene data show CDR1 as MDHEN and CDR2 as SYDVKM.